This entry lists 15 T cell receptor beta chains sequenced from one sample in a study of identical twins. MiXCR was run by TCRdb on the 5' RACE reads, yielding one entry per CDR3 protein. The sample lists 510,000 or so distinct CDR3 sequences, roughly 15% occurring once. This same sample was also taken into another study, of yellow fever vaccine responses in identical twins.

Sequenced: CD4+ T cells sorted from blood. The receptors derive from a woman aged 18-30 years in good health.

The gene calls are TRBV4-1 and TRBJ1-1; the D is unclear. The CDR3 has 15 amino acids. V was cut by 7 bases and J by 4 bases, with 19 bases left in between. The germline V gene encodes CDR1 MGHRA and CDR2 YSYEKL. CDR3 nucleotide sequence: TGCGCCAGCAACTCAGGACCGGGAAACCCCACTGAAGCTTTCTTT. The encoded protein is CASNSGPGNPTEAFF.

The chain links TRBV19 to TRBJ2-2, with TRBD2 as a possible D gene (5 bases). The CDR3 consists of 14 residues. Germline CDR1 reads LNHDA; CDR2 reads SQIVND (reference sequence). Deletions cut 3 bases from V and 5 bases from J, with 10 bases between. This CDR3 reads CASSILADTGELFF. CDR3 DNA sequence: TGTGCCAGTAGTATCCTAGCAGATACCGGGGAGCTGTTTTTT.

In its sample, this clonotype was seen a few times. V and J are TRBV10-3 and TRBJ1-5, with D tentatively TRBD1 (5 bases). With 4 bases removed from V and 0 bases from J, the gap between germline ends came to 10 bases. There are 15 residues in the CDR3. CDR1 is ENHRY and CDR2 is SYGVKD in the germline V gene. Written as DNA, the CDR3 is TGTGCCATCAGTGCGGGGGTGGCTAGCAATCAGCCCCAGCATTTT. It codes for CAISAGVASNQPQHF.

This clonotype was counted between two and nine times. The chain employs TRBV20-1 and TRBJ2-3; D remains unclear. The CDR3 has 14 residues. The germline gives CDR1 DFQATT, CDR2 SNEGSKA (reference sequence). Trimming took off 3 bases at V and 5 bases at J, with 15 bases between the two ends. The CDR3 region is CSARVLPERDTQYF. The CDR3 bases are TGCAGTGCTAGGGTCCTACCCGAGCGAGATACGCAGTATTTT.

The V call is TRBV28, the J call TRBJ2-7; D unresolved. CDR1 is MDHEN, CDR2 SYDVKM, per germline. The CDR3 loop spans 14 amino acids. The germline V and J ends were trimmed by 2 bases and 2 bases, with 10 bases remaining between them. The CDR3 spells CASSLGSVTYEQYF. The CDR3 coding sequence is TGTGCCAGCAGTTTAGGCAGCGTTACCTACGAGCAGTACTTC.

This clonotype was observed at least ten times. The chain recombines TRBV7-9 with TRBJ1-4; the match to TRBD1 covers 7 bases. Germline V gene lookup returns CDR1 SEHNR and CDR2 FQNEAQ (reference sequence). V trimming: 2 bases; J trimming: 8 bases; junction bases outside the gene matches: 8. The CDR3 runs 15 residues. In DNA, the CDR3 is TGTGCCAGCAGCTTACCTACAGGGGCGGGAGAAAAACTGTTTTTT. Amino acid sequence: CASSLPTGAGEKLFF.

This clonotype was detected only a few times. The V call is TRBV28, the J call TRBJ2-7; the match to TRBD1 covers 7 bases. This CDR3 contains 14 residues. Germline V gene lookup returns CDR1 MDHEN and CDR2 SYDVKM. V trimming: 5 bases; J trimming: 5 bases; junction bases outside the gene matches: 9. CDR3 sequence: CASSPQGVKNEQYF. CDR3 DNA: TGTGCCAGCAGTCCTCAGGGGGTAAAAAACGAGCAGTACTTC. Based on the CDR3 plus reference TRBV28 and TRBJ2-7, the full variable domain is DVKVTQSSRYLVKRTGEKVFLECVQDMDHENMFWYRQDPGLGLRLIYFSYDVKMKEKGDIPEGYSVSREKKERFSLILESASTNQTSMYLCASSPQGVKNEQYFGPGTRLTVT.

The chain couples TRBV14 to TRBJ2-3; D is possibly TRBD1 (5 bases). The length of the CDR3 is 17 residues. CDR1 SGHDN and CDR2 FVKESK come from the germline V gene. Trimming removed 0 bases from V and 5 bases from J, with 18 bases in between. CDR3: CASSQDWGRTRRDTQYF. CDR3 sequence (DNA): TGTGCCAGCAGCCAAGACTGGGGCAGGACCCGAAGAGATACGCAGTATTTT.

This clonotype was detected a few times. The chain uses TRBV12-3 or TRBV12-4 and TRBJ1-1; D remains ambiguous. The CDR3 contains 14 residues. The V end lost 1 base, the J end lost 1 base, and 7 bases lay between the germline ends. Here the CDR3 reads CASSLGDSNTEAFF. The CDR3, as DNA: TGTGCCAGCAGTTTAGGGGATTCGAACACTGAAGCTTTCTTT.

The CDR3 protein is CASSLAGGSYIQYF. CDR3 DNA sequence: TGTGCCAGCAGTTTAGCTGGCGGGAGTTACATTCAGTACTTC. The chain is built from TRBV12-3 or TRBV12-4 and TRBJ2-4, with 7 nucleotides matching TRBD2. The CDR3 contains 14 residues. J gave up 8 bases and V 0 bases, and 4 bases lay outside the gene matches.

V usage is TRBV20-1 and J usage is TRBJ2-1, with D unclear. V lost 1 base, J lost 4 bases, and 8 bases lay in between. The CDR3 length is 13 residues. Germline CDR1 DFQATT, CDR2 SNEGSKA (reference sequence). The DNA of the CDR3 is TGCAGTGCTAGAGCAAATTGGTACAATGAGCAGTTCTTC. Translation gives CSARANWYNEQFF.

The rearrangement links TRBV5-5 to TRBJ2-3; D is tentatively TRBD1 or TRBD2 (5 bases each). Trimming took off 4 bases at V and 2 bases at J, with 17 bases between the two ends. This CDR3 has 16 amino acids. The V gene's germline CDR1 is SGHKS and CDR2 YYEKEE (reference sequence). In DNA form, the CDR3 reads TGTGCCAGCAGCCCGCCGTCTAGGGACCCCACAGATACGCAGTATTTT. This codes for CASSPPSRDPTDTQYF. The full variable domain, completed using reference TRBV5-5 and TRBJ2-3, is DAGVTQSPTHLIKTRGQQVTLRCSPISGHKSVSWYQQVLGQGPQFIFQYYEKEERGRGNFPDRFSARQFPNYSSELNVNALLLGDSALYLCASSPPSRDPTDTQYFGPGTRLTVL.

This clonotype showed up just a few times. The V gene is TRBV2, the J gene TRBJ1-5; D is uncertain. This CDR3 region has 17 residues. Germline loops: CDR1 SNHLY, CDR2 FYNNEI. Trimming cost V 4 bases and J 0 bases, with 16 bases left between them. CDR3 sequence: CASSVLGLQYSNQPQHF. CDR3 DNA: TGTGCCAGCAGTGTGTTAGGGTTGCAATATAGCAATCAGCCCCAGCATTTT.

This chain connects TRBV5-1 to TRBJ2-1; TRBD1 aligns across 7 bases. The CDR3 is made up of 13 amino acids. The V and J ends lost 4 bases and 7 bases, in that order; junction bases with no gene match: 5. CDR1 SGHRS and CDR2 YFSETQ come from the germline V gene. CDR3 region: CASSPGQTNEQFF. CDR3 DNA: TGCGCCAGCAGCCCGGGACAGACTAATGAGCAGTTCTTC.

As regards this clonotype: Being one base from a much bigger clone, this may be a read error. This chain joins TRBV12-3 or TRBV12-4 and TRBJ1-1; the D is unclear. The CDR3 consists of 15 residues. The CDR3 coding sequence is TGTGTCAGCAGTCCTCCATCGGGATTTAACACTGAAGCTTTCTTT. This gives the protein CVSSPPSGFNTEAFF.